These 8 T cell receptor beta chains were all obtained from the same sample, sequenced in a study of T cells expressing NK-cell markers. Reanalyzing the 5' RACE reads, TCRdb keeps one entry per CDR3 protein, without DNA. This listing includes about 430,000 distinct CDR3 sequences. Material: blood T cells: a sorted CD56 or NKG2C T cell subset, CD4+ or CD8+ T cells, or bulk PBMC T cells (not recorded which). These receptors were collected from a woman aged 45-65 years in good health.

The chain's CDR3 is CASSPRGLAGNIQYF. The chain joins TRBV2 to TRBJ2-4; there is no DNA to check the TCRdb D call of TRBD2. This CDR3 comprises 15 residues. Germline CDR1 and CDR2: SNHLY and FYNNEI.

The gene calls are TRBV18 and TRBJ2-5. The CDR3 runs to 15 residues. Germline CDR1 is KGHSH and CDR2 is LQKENI. CDR3 loop: CASSPIAGYQETQYF.

V gene TRBV5-1 combines with J gene TRBJ2-4. Germline CDR1 SGHRS, CDR2 YFSETQ. The CDR3 runs to 15 residues. This chain's CDR3 is CASSIPLELGNIQYF.

This chain connects TRBV3-1 to TRBJ2-3. The length of the CDR3 is 12 residues. Germline CDR1 and CDR2: LGHDT and YNNKEL (reference sequence). CDR3 residues: CASSPLGYTQYF.

The chain has TRBV12-3 or TRBV12-4 and TRBJ1-4. This CDR3 is built from 15 residues. The CDR3 region is CASRATYATNEKLFF.

The rearrangement joins TRBV18 to TRBJ1-1; TCRdb reports TRBD1, a call that lacks DNA to check it against. The CDR3 is 14 residues long. Germline CDR1 reads KGHSH; CDR2 reads LQKENI. The CDR3 spells CASSKQGGETEAFF.

V and J are TRBV20-1 and TRBJ1-5. The CDR3 runs 13 residues. Looked up from germline, CDR1 is DFQATT and CDR2 is SNEGSKA (reference sequence). The CDR3 protein is CSARVGSNQPQHF.

This chain links TRBV10-3 with TRBJ2-2; TCRdb names TRBD1, which stays unverified in the absence of DNA. Germline CDR1 reads ENHRY; CDR2 reads SYGVKD. This CDR3 is built from 16 residues. The CDR3 loop is CAISEGVRGSTGELFF.